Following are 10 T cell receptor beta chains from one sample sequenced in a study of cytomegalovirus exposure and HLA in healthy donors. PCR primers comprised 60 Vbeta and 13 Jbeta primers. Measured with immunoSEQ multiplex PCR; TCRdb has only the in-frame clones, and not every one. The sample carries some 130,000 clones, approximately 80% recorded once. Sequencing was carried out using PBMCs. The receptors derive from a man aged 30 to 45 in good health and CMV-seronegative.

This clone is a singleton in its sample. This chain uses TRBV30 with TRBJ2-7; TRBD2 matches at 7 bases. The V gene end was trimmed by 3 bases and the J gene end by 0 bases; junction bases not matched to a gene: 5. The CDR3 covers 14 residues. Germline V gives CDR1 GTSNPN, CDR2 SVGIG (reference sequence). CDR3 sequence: CAWSGGGTSYEQYF. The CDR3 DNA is TGTGCCTGGAGCGGCGGGGGAACCTCCTACGAGCAGTACTTC.

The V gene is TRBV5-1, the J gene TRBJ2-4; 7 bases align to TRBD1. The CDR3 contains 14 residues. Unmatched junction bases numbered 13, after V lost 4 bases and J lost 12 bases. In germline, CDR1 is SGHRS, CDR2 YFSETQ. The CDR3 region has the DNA TGCGCCAGCAGCACTCGACAGGGCTTCGGGGCTCAGTACTTC. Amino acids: CASSTRQGFGAQYF.

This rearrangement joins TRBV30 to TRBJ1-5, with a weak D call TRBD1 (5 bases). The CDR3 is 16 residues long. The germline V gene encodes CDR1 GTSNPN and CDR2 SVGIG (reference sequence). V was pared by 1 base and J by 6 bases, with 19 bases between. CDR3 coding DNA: TGTGCCTGGAGTGGGGGAGTCGGGGGAACAGGTCAGCCCCAGCATTTT. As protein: CAWSGGVGGTGQPQHF. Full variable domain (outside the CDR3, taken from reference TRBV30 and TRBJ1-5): SQTIHQWPATLVQPVGSPLSLECTVEGTSNPNLYWYRQAAGRGLQLLFYSVGIGQISSEVPQNLSASRPQDRQFILSSKKLLLSDSGFYLCAWSGGVGGTGQPQHFGDGTRLSIL.

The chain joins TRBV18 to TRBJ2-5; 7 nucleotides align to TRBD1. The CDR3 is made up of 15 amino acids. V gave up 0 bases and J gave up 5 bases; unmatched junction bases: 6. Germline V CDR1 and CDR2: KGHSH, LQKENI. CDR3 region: CASSPPGQWKETQYF. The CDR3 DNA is TGTGCCAGCTCACCACCGGGACAGTGGAAGGAGACCCAGTACTTC.

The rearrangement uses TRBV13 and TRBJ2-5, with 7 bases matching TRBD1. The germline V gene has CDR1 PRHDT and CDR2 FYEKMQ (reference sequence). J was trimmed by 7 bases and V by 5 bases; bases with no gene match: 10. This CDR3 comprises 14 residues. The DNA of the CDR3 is TGTGCCAGCAGCACCCCCGGGACAGTCGGGACCCAGTACTTC. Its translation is CASSTPGTVGTQYF. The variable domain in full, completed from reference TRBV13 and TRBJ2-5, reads AAGVIQSPRHLIKEKRETATLKCYPIPRHDTVYWYQQGPGQDPQFLISFYEKMQSDKGSIPDRFSAQQFSDYHSELNMSSLELGDSALYFCASSTPGTVGTQYFGPGTRLLVL.

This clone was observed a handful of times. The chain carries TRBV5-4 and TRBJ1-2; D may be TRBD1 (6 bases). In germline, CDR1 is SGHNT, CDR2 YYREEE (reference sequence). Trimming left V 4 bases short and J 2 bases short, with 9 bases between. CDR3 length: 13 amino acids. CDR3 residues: CASSPDRNYGYTF. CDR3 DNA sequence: TGTGCCAGCAGCCCGGACAGAAACTATGGCTACACCTTC.

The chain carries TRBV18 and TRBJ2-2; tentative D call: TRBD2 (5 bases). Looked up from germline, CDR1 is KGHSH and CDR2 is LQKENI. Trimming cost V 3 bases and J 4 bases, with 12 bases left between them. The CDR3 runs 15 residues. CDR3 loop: CASSPASRSTGELFF. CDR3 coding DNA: TGTGCCAGCTCACCGGCTAGCAGAAGCACCGGGGAGCTGTTTTTT.

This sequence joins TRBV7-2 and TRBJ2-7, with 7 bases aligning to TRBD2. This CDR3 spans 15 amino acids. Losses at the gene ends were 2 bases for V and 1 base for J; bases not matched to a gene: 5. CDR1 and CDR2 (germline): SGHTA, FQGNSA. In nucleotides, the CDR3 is TGTGCCAGCAGCTTAATGGCGGGAGTATCCTACGAGCAGTACTTC. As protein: CASSLMAGVSYEQYF.

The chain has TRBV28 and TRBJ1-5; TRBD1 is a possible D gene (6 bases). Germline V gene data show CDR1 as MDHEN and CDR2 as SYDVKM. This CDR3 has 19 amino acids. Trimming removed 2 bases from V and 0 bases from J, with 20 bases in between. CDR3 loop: CASSLRPGHVLYSNQPQHF. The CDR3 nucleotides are TGTGCCAGCAGTTTACGCCCGGGACACGTGCTATATAGCAATCAGCCCCAGCATTTT.

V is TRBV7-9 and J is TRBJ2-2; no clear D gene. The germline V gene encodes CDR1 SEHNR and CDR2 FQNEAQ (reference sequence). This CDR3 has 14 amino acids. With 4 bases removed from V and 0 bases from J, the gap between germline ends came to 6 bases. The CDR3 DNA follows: TGTGCCAGCAGCTCCATCCCGAACACCGGGGAGCTGTTTTTT. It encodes CASSSIPNTGELFF.